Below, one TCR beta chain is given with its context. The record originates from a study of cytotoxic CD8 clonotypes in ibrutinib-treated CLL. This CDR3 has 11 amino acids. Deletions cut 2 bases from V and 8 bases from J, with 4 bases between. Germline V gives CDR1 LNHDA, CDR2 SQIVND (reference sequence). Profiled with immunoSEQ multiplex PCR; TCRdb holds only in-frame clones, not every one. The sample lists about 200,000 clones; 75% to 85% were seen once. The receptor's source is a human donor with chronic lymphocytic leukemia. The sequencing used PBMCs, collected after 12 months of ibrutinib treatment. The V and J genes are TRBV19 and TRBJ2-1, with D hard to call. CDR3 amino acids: CASSIRDEQFF. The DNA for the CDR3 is TGTGCCAGTAGTATAAGGGATGAGCAGTTCTTC.